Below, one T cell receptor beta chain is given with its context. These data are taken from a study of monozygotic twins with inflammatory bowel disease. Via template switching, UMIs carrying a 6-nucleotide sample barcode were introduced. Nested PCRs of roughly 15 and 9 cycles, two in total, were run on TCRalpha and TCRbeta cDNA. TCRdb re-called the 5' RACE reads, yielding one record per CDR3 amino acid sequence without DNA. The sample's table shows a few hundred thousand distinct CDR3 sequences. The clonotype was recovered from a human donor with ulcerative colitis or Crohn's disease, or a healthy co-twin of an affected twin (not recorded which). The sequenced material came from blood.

CDR3 protein: CASSFPDRAPHEQYF. This chain links TRBV11-2 with TRBJ2-7; TCRdb outputs TRBD1, but without DNA this stays unchecked. This CDR3 has 15 amino acids. Looked up from germline, CDR1 is SGHAT and CDR2 is FQNNGV.